The clone carrying this T cell receptor (beta chain) was observed a handful of times. Its antigen is not identified. The source of the sample is a study of T-cell memory formation after mild COVID-19. Study results and caveats: A balance of CD4 and CD8 characterized clones contracting day 15 to 85, whereas later expanders leaned CD4+.

In TCRdb, the 5' RACE reads were re-called with MiXCR into one record per CDR3 protein. Of a few hundred thousand distinct CDR3 sequences listed, roughly 16% are singletons. The CDR3 has 15 amino acids. V shed 7 bases, J shed 6 bases, and the junction held 10 bases outside the gene matches. Germline V gene sequence: CDR1 SGHVS, CDR2 FQNEAQ. The sequenced sample was PBMCs or a T cell subset sorted from them (not recorded which). This receptor was obtained from a man younger than 30 who had mild COVID-19 (a few samples of this study predate the infection). Cell type and time point are not known. The chain employs TRBV7-8 and TRBJ2-2; TRBD1 agrees at 8 bases. The chain's CDR3 is CASNPSRTGSGELFF. The CDR3 region has the DNA TGTGCCAGCAACCCCTCCCGGACAGGGTCCGGGGAGCTGTTTTTT.